This T cell receptor (beta chain) was obtained from a study of blood T cell repertoires in COVID-19. Study-level background: There were acute and convalescent COVID-19 samples, and they came from the United States, Italy and Spain. T cells, B-cell-depleted T cells, or PBMCs supplied cDNA or gDNA.

This clone was detected only a few times. Per the original methods: Amplification of reference gene primers was used by the study to estimate nucleated cell counts. TCRdb's table, derived via immunoSEQ multiplex PCR, lists solely in-frame clones and lacks some. V, J and clone size reflect that table, while D and trimming were determined from the DNA. The sample shows over 120,000 clones, approximately 80% of them seen only once. V shed 0 bases and J shed 4 bases, with 10 bases lying between them. The CDR3 consists of 15 residues. The germline V gene has CDR1 SGDLS and CDR2 YYNGEE. This TCR was sampled from a man in his sixties with active or convalescent COVID-19. Material for sequencing was peripheral blood. This chain uses TRBV9 with TRBJ1-4; a weak D match, TRBD1 (5 bases). The CDR3 sequence: CASSVGPTVNEKLFF. In nucleotides, the CDR3 is TGTGCCAGCAGCGTAGGCCCGACAGTTAATGAAAAACTGTTTTTT.